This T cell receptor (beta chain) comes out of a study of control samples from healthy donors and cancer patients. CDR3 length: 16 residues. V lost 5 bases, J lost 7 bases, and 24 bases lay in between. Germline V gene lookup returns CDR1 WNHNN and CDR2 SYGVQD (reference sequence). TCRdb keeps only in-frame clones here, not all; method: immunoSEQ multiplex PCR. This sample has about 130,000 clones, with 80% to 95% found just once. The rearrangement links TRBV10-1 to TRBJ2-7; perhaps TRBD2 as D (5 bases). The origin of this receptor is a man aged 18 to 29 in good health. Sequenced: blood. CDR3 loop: CASSTMVTRPYTEQYF. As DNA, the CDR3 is TGCGCCAGCAGTACCATGGTCACTAGGCCTTATACGGAGCAGTACTTC.